This entry lists 32 T cell receptor beta chains sequenced from one sample in a study of shared clonotypes between healthy human individuals. TCRdb keeps only in-frame clones here, not all; method: immunoSEQ multiplex PCR. The data contain 1.4 million to 1.5 million clones, roughly 96% of them singletons. The specimen was naive CD4+ T cells sorted from blood. Subset reported: CD45RA+ positively selected. The receptor set was obtained from a man between 25 and 39 years old in good health.

The J gene is TRBJ2-7, the V gene TRBV7-6, with a weak D call TRBD1 (6 bases). Deletions cut 1 base from V and 0 bases from J, with 10 bases between. The CDR3 is made up of 15 amino acids. Germline V gene sequence: CDR1 SGHVS, CDR2 FNYEAQ. CDR3 residues: CASSLGGPSSYEQYF. The CDR3 DNA is TGTGCCAGCAGCTTAGGGGGGCCGAGCTCCTACGAGCAGTACTTC.

CDR3: CASSRLRDNEQFF. CDR3 sequence (DNA): TGTGCCAGCAGCCGACTGCGTGACAATGAGCAGTTCTTC. The chain uses TRBV11-3 and TRBJ2-1, with unresolved D. Germline CDR1 SGHNT, CDR2 YENEEA. The CDR3 is made up of 13 amino acids. Trimming removed 5 bases from V and 5 bases from J, with 10 bases in between. The whole variable domain, filled in from reference TRBV11-3 and TRBJ2-1, reads EAGVVQSPRYKIIEKKQPVAFWCNPISGHNTLYWYLQNLGQGPELLIRYENEEAVDDSQLPKDRFSAERLKGVDSTLKIQPAELGDSAVYLCASSRLRDNEQFFGPGTRLTVL.

The chain uses TRBV19 and TRBJ2-7, with 9 bases fitting TRBD1. The CDR3 totals 15 residues. Germline V gene data show CDR1 as LNHDA and CDR2 as SQIVND (reference sequence). With V trimmed by 4 bases and J by 2 bases, 6 bases remained unmatched. The CDR3 sequence: CASSRDGQGTYEQYF. The CDR3 nucleotides read TGTGCCAGTAGTAGGGACGGACAGGGGACCTACGAGCAGTACTTC.

Turning to this clone: This same CDR3 is encoded by further DNA sequences in the sample. The chain joins TRBV5-1 to TRBJ1-3; 8 positions agree with TRBD1. V was pared by 4 bases and J by 2 bases, with 2 bases of the junction left unmatched. Per the germline V gene, CDR1 is SGHRS and CDR2 is YFSETQ. The CDR3 is 14 residues long. The CDR3 here is CASSVQGAGNTIYF. CDR3 DNA sequence: TGCGCCAGCAGCGTACAGGGGGCTGGAAACACCATATATTTT.

The J gene is TRBJ1-4, the V gene TRBV6-5; D not certain. The CDR3 is made up of 13 amino acids. V lost 6 bases and J 5 bases, leaving 10 bases between the germline ends. Per the germline V gene, CDR1 is MNHEY and CDR2 is SVGAGI. The CDR3 DNA reads TGTGCCAGCAGGAACCACCAGAATGAAAAACTGTTTTTT. It specifies CASRNHQNEKLFF.

This chain joins TRBV2 and TRBJ2-7; D is possibly TRBD2 (6 bases). Trimming pared 9 bases from V and 2 bases from J, leaving 17 bases between. Germline values: CDR1 SNHLY, CDR2 FYNNEI. The CDR3 has 14 amino acids. This CDR3 is CASLGTAPAYEQYF. In nucleotides, the CDR3 is TGTGCCAGTTTAGGGACTGCACCAGCCTACGAGCAGTACTTC.

In its sample, this clone was seen once. The V call is TRBV27, the J call TRBJ2-1, with D possibly being TRBD2 (6 bases). Trimming pared 4 bases from V and 5 bases from J, leaving 15 bases between. The CDR3 has 15 amino acids. Per germline, CDR1 MNHEY and CDR2 SMNVEV (reference sequence). The CDR3 is CASSWGGLRDNEQFF. The CDR3 nucleotides read TGTGCCAGCAGTTGGGGAGGACTACGAGACAATGAGCAGTTCTTC.

The V and J genes are TRBV7-2 and TRBJ1-1; a weak D match, TRBD1 (5 bases). The CDR3 totals 14 residues. From germline, CDR1 is SGHTA and CDR2 FQGNSA. Deletions cut 1 base from V and 4 bases from J, with 10 bases between. The CDR3 DNA follows: TGTGCCAGCAGCTTAGTTATGGGACCCACTGAAGCTTTCTTT. The encoded protein is CASSLVMGPTEAFF.

The chain uses TRBV6-4 and TRBJ2-3; the match to TRBD2 covers 7 bases. Unmatched junction bases numbered 6, after V lost 3 bases and J lost 3 bases. Per germline, CDR1 MRHNA and CDR2 SNTAGT. This CDR3 has 15 amino acids. CDR3 nucleotides: TGTGCCAGCAGTGAGGGCGGGAGTATGACAGATACGCAGTATTTT. Translation: CASSEGGSMTDTQYF.

J is TRBJ2-5 and V is TRBV10-3; 10 bases are shared with TRBD1. The CDR3 totals 14 residues. Germline-derived CDR1 and CDR2 are ENHRY and SYGVKD. Germline trimming cut 3 bases from V and 4 bases from J; bases unmatched to any gene: 2. The CDR3 sequence: CAISEGTGVETQYF. The CDR3 nucleotides are TGTGCCATCAGTGAAGGGACAGGGGTAGAGACCCAGTACTTC.

This chain joins TRBV18 and TRBJ1-5, with unresolved D. The CDR3 length is 18 residues. The germline V gene encodes CDR1 KGHSH and CDR2 LQKENI. The V end was cut by 3 bases, the J end by 0 bases, with 18 bases between. Here the CDR3 reads CASSPGRGEAYSNQPQHF. The CDR3 nucleotides read TGTGCCAGCTCACCGGGCCGGGGTGAGGCCTATAGCAATCAGCCCCAGCATTTT.

V and J are TRBV6-5 and TRBJ2-7; the D is unclear. The length of the CDR3 is 14 residues. V dropped 7 bases and J dropped 4 bases, with 17 bases sitting between them. CDR1 and CDR2 from the germline V gene are MNHEY and SVGAGI. The CDR3 nucleotides read TGTGCCAGCAAAATAGCCCTCTCACGTTACGAGCAGTACTTC. Translating it yields CASKIALSRYEQYF.

This sequence joins TRBV4-1 and TRBJ2-7; a weak D match, TRBD2 (6 bases). Germline V CDR1 and CDR2: MGHRA, YSYEKL. V lost 4 bases, J lost 3 bases, and 19 bases lay in between. The CDR3 has 16 amino acids. CDR3 DNA sequence: TGCGCCAGCAGCCCGTTTTTTTCCGGGAGTCTCTACGAGCAGTACTTC. As protein: CASSPFFSGSLYEQYF.

This rearrangement joins TRBV28 to TRBJ1-5, with D unclear. Germline V gives CDR1 MDHEN, CDR2 SYDVKM. With 7 bases removed from V and 6 bases from J, the gap between germline ends came to 13 bases. The CDR3 runs to 13 residues. The CDR3, as DNA: TGTGCCAGCACTGACCCTGGGGTTCAGCCCCAGCATTTT. This sequence encodes CASTDPGVQPQHF.

CDR3 nucleotides: TGTGCCAGCAGTCACAGAGGAAACACTGAAGCTTTCTTT. Its protein is CASSHRGNTEAFF. V is TRBV28 and J is TRBJ1-1; D not resolved. V lost 5 bases to trimming and J lost 2 bases, with 9 bases between them. The germline V gene has CDR1 MDHEN and CDR2 SYDVKM. The CDR3 totals 13 residues.

This chain joins TRBV11-3 and TRBJ2-7; 9 bases line up with TRBD1. Trimming took 5 bases from V and 2 from J; bases not matched to a gene: 16. CDR1 SGHNT and CDR2 YENEEA come from the germline V gene. This CDR3 is built from 18 residues. CDR3 in DNA: TGTGCCAGCAGCGTTCCCTCCATGGGACAGGGACTTACCTACGAGCAGTACTTC. It codes for CASSVPSMGQGLTYEQYF.

The chain combines TRBV11-2 with TRBJ2-1; the D gene is possibly TRBD1 (6 bases). Germline-derived CDR1 and CDR2 are SGHAT and FQNNGV. The CDR3 consists of 16 residues. V was shortened by 3 bases and J by 5 bases, with 17 bases between the two germline ends. The CDR3 loop is CASSFGRTAWDNEQFF. CDR3 in DNA: TGTGCCAGCAGCTTCGGCAGGACAGCTTGGGACAATGAGCAGTTCTTC.

The chain has TRBV4-2 and TRBJ1-4; D is unresolved. This CDR3 has 16 amino acids. With 0 bases removed from V and 5 bases from J, the gap between germline ends came to 13 bases. CDR1 and CDR2 (germline): LGHNA, YNFKEQ. The CDR3 region is CASSQDLGARNEKLFF. The CDR3 DNA is TGTGCCAGCAGCCAAGATTTAGGAGCACGGAATGAAAAACTGTTTTTT.

In this sample, this clone turned up once. This chain connects TRBV6-5 to TRBJ2-7; D unclear. V lost 9 bases and J 6 bases, leaving 12 bases between the germline ends. The V gene's germline CDR1 is MNHEY and CDR2 SVGAGI. CDR3 length: 11 amino acids. This CDR3 is CASGIDGEQYF. The CDR3 DNA sequence: TGTGCCAGTGGAATAGACGGCGAGCAGTACTTC.

The genes are TRBV7-2 and TRBJ2-3; 9 bases fit TRBD1. This CDR3 comprises 18 residues. CDR1 is SGHTA and CDR2 is FQGNSA in the germline V gene. V shed 6 bases, J shed 6 bases, and the junction held 19 bases outside the gene matches. CDR3 DNA: TGTGCCAGCAGTAATCGGGATCCGGGACAGGGCCTCCTGGATACGCAGTATTTT. Its translation: CASSNRDPGQGLLDTQYF.

The chain has TRBV7-9 and TRBJ1-4; TRBD1 might be the D (6 bases). V lost 5 bases and J lost 11, with 18 bases in between. The CDR3 loop spans 14 amino acids. The V gene's germline CDR1 is SEHNR and CDR2 FQNEAQ (reference sequence). The CDR3, as DNA: TGTGCCAGCAGCGAGACAGGACTGGCGGGGAAACTGTTTTTT. Translating it yields CASSETGLAGKLFF.

This clone was seen only once. The genes are TRBV7-2 and TRBJ2-7; D call uncertain. This CDR3 spans 14 amino acids. Germline V gives CDR1 SGHTA, CDR2 FQGNSA. V dropped 5 bases and J dropped 3 bases, with 14 bases sitting between them. The CDR3 region is CASSLRSASYEQYF. In nucleotides, the CDR3 is TGTGCCAGCAGCCTCCGGTCGGCCAGCTACGAGCAGTACTTC.

The chain joins TRBV13 to TRBJ2-3; 10 bases are shared with TRBD2. Germline values: CDR1 PRHDT, CDR2 FYEKMQ (reference sequence). The length of the CDR3 is 17 residues. V shed 3 bases, J shed 0 bases, and the junction held 6 bases outside the gene matches. The CDR3 protein is CASSFTLLAGSTDTQYF. DNA of the CDR3: TGTGCCAGCAGCTTCACCCTACTAGCGGGAAGCACAGATACGCAGTATTTT.

In this sample, this clone turned up a few times. The chain's CDR3 is CASSLGNTIYF. CDR3 DNA sequence: TGTGCCAGCAGCTTAGGAAACACCATATATTTT. The J gene is TRBJ1-3, the V gene TRBV7-9; the D is unclear. Germline CDR1 and CDR2: SEHNR and FQNEAQ (reference sequence). Trimming left V 1 base short and J 5 bases short, with 0 bases between. This CDR3 region has 11 residues. Full variable domain (rest looked up from reference TRBV7-9 and TRBJ1-3): DTGVSQNPRHKITKRGQNVTFRCDPISEHNRLYWYRQTLGQGPEFLTYFQNEAQLEKSRLLSDRFSAERPKGSFSTLEIQRTEQGDSAMYLCASSLGNTIYFGEGSWLTVV.

The chain employs TRBV5-1 and TRBJ2-7; 8 positions agree with TRBD1. Losses at the gene ends were 3 bases for V and 2 bases for J; bases not matched to a gene: 10. The CDR3 runs to 16 residues. Germline assignment: CDR1 SGHRS and CDR2 YFSETQ. The CDR3 DNA reads as TGCGCCAGCAGCTCGCGGTCGGGACAGGAGACCTACGAGCAGTACTTC. The encoded protein is CASSSRSGQETYEQYF.

Written as DNA, the CDR3 is TGCAGCGTCGGGGGGCTCCTAAGCCGCTACGAGCAGTACTTC. This translates into CSVGGLLSRYEQYF. The chain is built from TRBV29-1 and TRBJ2-7; TRBD2 might be the D (7 bases). The CDR3 runs to 14 residues. The ends were cut back, 6 bases at V and 3 bases at J, with 18 bases in the middle. Germline lookup yields CDR1 SQVTM and CDR2 ANQGSEA.

V gene TRBV5-1 combines with J gene TRBJ2-1; 15 bases fit TRBD2. V was pared by 0 bases and J by 3 bases, with 19 bases of the junction left unmatched. This CDR3 has 23 residues. Germline-derived CDR1 and CDR2 are SGHRS and YFSETQ. CDR3 sequence (DNA): TGCGCCAGCAGCTTGGCGGCCCTAGGACTAGCGGGAGGGTCTTTGTCGGGCTACAATGAGCAGTTCTTC. Its protein is CASSLAALGLAGGSLSGYNEQFF.

The chain recombines TRBV5-1 with TRBJ2-2, with TRBD2 identical over 13 bases. The V gene end was trimmed by 4 bases and the J gene end by 6 bases; junction bases not matched to a gene: 6. The germline CDR1 and CDR2 sequences are SGHRS and YFSETQ. This CDR3 is built from 16 residues. DNA for the CDR3: TGCGCCAGCAGCCTCGGACTAGCGGGAGCTCCCGGGGAGCTGTTTTTT. This translates into CASSLGLAGAPGELFF.

CDR3 in DNA: TGTGCCAGCAGCCGTATGGCGGGAGCGAGAAATGAGCAGTACTTC. Translating it yields CASSRMAGARNEQYF. The chain carries TRBV14 and TRBJ2-7; 7 nucleotides match TRBD2. The J segment lost 7 bases and the V segment lost 4 bases, leaving 13 bases of the junction unmatched. This CDR3 is built from 15 residues. Per the germline V gene, CDR1 is SGHDN and CDR2 is FVKESK. Complete variable domain (other parts from reference TRBV14 and TRBJ2-7): EAGVTQFPSHSVIEKGQTVTLRCDPISGHDNLYWYRRVMGKEIKFLLHFVKESKQDESGMPNNRFLAERTGGTYSTLKVQPAELEDSGVYFCASSRMAGARNEQYFGPGTRLTVT.

The gene calls are TRBV11-3 and TRBJ2-3; TRBD1 matches at 9 bases. The germline gives CDR1 SGHNT, CDR2 YENEEA. With 1 base clipped from V and 2 bases from J, the junction kept 4 bases outside the gene matches. This CDR3 region has 16 residues. DNA of the CDR3: TGTGCCAGCAGCTTAGGGACAGGGGAAGTCACAGATACGCAGTATTTT. Its protein product is CASSLGTGEVTDTQYF.

The V call is TRBV27, the J call TRBJ1-1; tentative D call: TRBD1 (5 bases). CDR1 and CDR2 (germline): MNHEY, SMNVEV (reference sequence). This CDR3 has 14 amino acids. The V end lost 7 bases, the J end lost 3 bases, and 15 bases lay between the germline ends. In nucleotides, the CDR3 is TGTGCCAGCAAGGGGCGGGGGTGGCACACTGAAGCTTTCTTT. Its translation: CASKGRGWHTEAFF.

J is TRBJ1-1 and V is TRBV18; possible D gene TRBD1, 5 bases. Trimming removed 2 bases at V and 4 bases at J, with 11 bases between. The length of the CDR3 is 14 residues. In germline, CDR1 is KGHSH, CDR2 LQKENI. The CDR3 spells CASSPSNQGTEAFF. The DNA for the CDR3 is TGTGCCAGCTCACCATCTAACCAGGGCACTGAAGCTTTCTTT. Filled out from reference TRBV18 and TRBJ1-1, the complete variable domain reads NAGVMQNPRHLVRRRGQEARLRCSPMKGHSHVYWYRQLPEEGLKFMVYLQKENIIDESGMPKERFSAEFPKEGPSILRIQQVVRGDSAAYFCASSPSNQGTEAFFGQGTRLTVV.